Included here is one TCR beta chain sequence, with context. This sample is part of a study of blood T cell repertoires in COVID-19. TCRdb's table, derived via immunoSEQ multiplex PCR, lists solely in-frame clones and lacks some. The table records 300,000 to 450,000 clones, over 75% of them present only once. CDR3 size: 17 residues. V was shortened by 5 bases and J by 0 bases, with 17 bases between the two germline ends. Germline-derived CDR1 and CDR2 are LNHDA and SQIVND (reference sequence). V usage is TRBV19 and J usage is TRBJ1-3; no clear D. Sequencing was carried out using PBMCs or T cells enriched from blood (not recorded which). The origin of this receptor is a man between 18 and 29 years old who had recovered from COVID-19. The CDR3 here is CASSPDPPGISGNTIYF. CDR3 sequence (DNA): TGTGCCAGTAGTCCAGACCCACCAGGAATCTCTGGAAACACCATATATTTT.